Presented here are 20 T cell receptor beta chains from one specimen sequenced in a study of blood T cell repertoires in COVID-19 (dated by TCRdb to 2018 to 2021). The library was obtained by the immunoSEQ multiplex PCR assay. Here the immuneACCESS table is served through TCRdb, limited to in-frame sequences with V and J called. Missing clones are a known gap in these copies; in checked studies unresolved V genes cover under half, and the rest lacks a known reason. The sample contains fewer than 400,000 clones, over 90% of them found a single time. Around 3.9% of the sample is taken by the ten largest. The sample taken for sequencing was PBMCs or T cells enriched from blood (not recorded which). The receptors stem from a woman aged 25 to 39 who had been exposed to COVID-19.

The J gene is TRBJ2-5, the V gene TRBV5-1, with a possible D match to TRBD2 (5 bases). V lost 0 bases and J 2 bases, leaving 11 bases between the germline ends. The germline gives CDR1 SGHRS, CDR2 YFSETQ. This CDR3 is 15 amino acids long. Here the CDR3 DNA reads TGCGCCAGCAGCTTGGGGCGGGCCCGACAAGAGACCCAGTACTTC. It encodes CASSLGRARQETQYF.

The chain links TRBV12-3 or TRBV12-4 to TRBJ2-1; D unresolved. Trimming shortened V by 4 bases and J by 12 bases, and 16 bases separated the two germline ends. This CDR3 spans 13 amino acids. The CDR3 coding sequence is TGTGCCAGCAGTTCCTACGAGGTTACGGTGCAGTTCTTC. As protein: CASSSYEVTVQFF.

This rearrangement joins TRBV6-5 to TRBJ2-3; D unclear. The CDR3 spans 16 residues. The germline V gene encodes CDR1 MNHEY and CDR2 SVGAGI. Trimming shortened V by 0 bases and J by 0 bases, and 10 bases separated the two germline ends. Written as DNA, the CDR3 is TGTGCCAGCAGTTACTCGGGCAGTTCTAGCACAGATACGCAGTATTTT. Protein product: CASSYSGSSSTDTQYF.

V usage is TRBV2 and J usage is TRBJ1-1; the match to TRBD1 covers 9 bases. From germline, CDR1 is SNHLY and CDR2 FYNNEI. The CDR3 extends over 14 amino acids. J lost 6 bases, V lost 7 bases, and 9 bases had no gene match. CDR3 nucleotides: TGTGCCAGCATCAACCAACAGGGGGCGGCTGAAGCTTTCTTT. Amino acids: CASINQQGAAEAFF.

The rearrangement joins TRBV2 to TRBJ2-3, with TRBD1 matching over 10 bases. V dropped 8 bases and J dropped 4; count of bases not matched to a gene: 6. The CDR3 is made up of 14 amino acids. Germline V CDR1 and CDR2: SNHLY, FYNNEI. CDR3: CASVRDRGADTQYF. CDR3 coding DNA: TGTGCCAGCGTCCGGGACAGGGGAGCAGATACGCAGTATTTT.

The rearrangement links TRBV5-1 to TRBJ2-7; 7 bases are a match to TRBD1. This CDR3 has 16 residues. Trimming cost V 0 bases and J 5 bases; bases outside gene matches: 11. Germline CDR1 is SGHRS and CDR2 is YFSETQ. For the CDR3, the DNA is TGCGCCAGCAGCTTGGGATCGCTCAGGGGGTGGGACGAGCAGTACTTC. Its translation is CASSLGSLRGWDEQYF.

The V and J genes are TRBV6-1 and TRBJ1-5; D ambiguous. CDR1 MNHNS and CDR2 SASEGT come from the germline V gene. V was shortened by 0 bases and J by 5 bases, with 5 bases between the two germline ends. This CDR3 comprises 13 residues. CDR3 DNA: TGTGCCAGCAGTGAAGCGAGGTATCAGCCCCAGCATTTT. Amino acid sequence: CASSEARYQPQHF.

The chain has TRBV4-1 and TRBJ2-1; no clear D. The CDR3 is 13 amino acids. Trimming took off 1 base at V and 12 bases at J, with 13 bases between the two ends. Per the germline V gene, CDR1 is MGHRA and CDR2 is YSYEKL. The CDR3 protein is CASSQAFATGQFF. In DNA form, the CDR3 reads TGCGCCAGCAGCCAAGCTTTCGCGACGGGGCAGTTCTTC.

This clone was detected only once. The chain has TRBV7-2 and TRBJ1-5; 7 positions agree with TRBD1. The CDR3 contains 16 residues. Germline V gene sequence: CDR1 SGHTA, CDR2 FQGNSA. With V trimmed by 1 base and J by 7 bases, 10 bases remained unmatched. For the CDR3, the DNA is TGTGCCAGCAGCTTAGTAGGGGTGACAGGGCTCCAGCCCCAGCATTTT. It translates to CASSLVGVTGLQPQHF.

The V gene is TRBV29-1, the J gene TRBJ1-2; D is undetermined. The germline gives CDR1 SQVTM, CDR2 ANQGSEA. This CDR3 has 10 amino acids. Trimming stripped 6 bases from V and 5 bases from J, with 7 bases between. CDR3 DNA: TGCAGCGTGTCCGGGTATGGCTACACCTTC. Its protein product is CSVSGYGYTF. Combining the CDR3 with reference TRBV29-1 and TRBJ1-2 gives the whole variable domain SAVISQKPSRDICQRGTSLTIQCQVDSQVTMMFWYRQQPGQSLTLIATANQGSEATYESGFVIDKFPISRPNLTFSTLTVSNMSPEDSSIYLCSVSGYGYTFGSGTRLTVV.

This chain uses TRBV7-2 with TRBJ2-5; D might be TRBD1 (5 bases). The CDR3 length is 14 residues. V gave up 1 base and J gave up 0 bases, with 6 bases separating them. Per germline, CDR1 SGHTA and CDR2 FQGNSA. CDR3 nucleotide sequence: TGTGCCAGCAGCTTAGTAGGGGACCAAGAGACCCAGTACTTC. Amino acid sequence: CASSLVGDQETQYF.

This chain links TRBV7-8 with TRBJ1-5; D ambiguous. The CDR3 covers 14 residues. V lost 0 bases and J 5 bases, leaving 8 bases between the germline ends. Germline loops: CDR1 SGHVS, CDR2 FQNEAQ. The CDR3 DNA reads TGTGCCAGCAGCTTAGCGTCCGGGTATCAGCCCCAGCATTTT. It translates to CASSLASGYQPQHF. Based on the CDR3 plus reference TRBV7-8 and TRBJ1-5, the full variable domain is GAGVSQSPRYKVAKRGQDVALRCDPISGHVSLFWYQQALGQGPEFLTYFQNEAQLDKSGLPSDRFFAERPEGSVSTLKIQRTQQEDSAVYLCASSLASGYQPQHFGDGTRLSIL.

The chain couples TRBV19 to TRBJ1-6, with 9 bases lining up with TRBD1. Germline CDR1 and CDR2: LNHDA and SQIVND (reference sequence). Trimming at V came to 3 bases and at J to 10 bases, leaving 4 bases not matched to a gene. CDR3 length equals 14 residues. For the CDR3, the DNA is TGTGCCAGTAGTATGTGGGACAGGGAGTCACCCCTCCACTTT. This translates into CASSMWDRESPLHF.

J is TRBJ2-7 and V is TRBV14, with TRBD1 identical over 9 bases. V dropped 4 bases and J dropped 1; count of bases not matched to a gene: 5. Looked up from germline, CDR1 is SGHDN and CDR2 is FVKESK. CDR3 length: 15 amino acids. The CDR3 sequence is CASSPLDRGSYEQYF. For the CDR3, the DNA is TGTGCCAGCAGCCCCTTGGACAGGGGTTCCTACGAGCAGTACTTC.

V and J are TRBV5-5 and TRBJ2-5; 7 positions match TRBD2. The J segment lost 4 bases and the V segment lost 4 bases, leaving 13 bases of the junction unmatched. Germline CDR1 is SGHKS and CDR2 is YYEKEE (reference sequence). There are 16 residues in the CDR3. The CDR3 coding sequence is TGTGCCAGCAGCCGTCGGGGGGTCGAGGTAGGAGAGACCCAGTACTTC. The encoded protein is CASSRRGVEVGETQYF.

The CDR3 protein is CASSLSSGGKIAYEQYF. The CDR3 DNA follows: TGTGCCAGCAGCTTGTCAAGCGGGGGGAAAATCGCCTACGAGCAGTACTTC. The rearrangement uses TRBV5-4 and TRBJ2-7; 9 positions match TRBD2. CDR1 is SGHNT, CDR2 YYREEE, per germline (reference sequence). The CDR3 totals 17 residues. The V segment lost 1 base and the J segment 2 bases; nucleotides outside the gene matches: 10.

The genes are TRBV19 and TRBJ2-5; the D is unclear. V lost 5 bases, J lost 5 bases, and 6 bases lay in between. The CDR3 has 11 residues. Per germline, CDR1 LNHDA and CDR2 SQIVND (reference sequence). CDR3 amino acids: CASSLGETQYF. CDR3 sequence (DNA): TGTGCCAGTAGTCTCGGGGAGACCCAGTACTTC.

The CDR3 sequence is CASSLDGGAYEQYF. In nucleotides, the CDR3 is TGTGCCAGCAGCTTAGACGGGGGGGCGTACGAGCAGTACTTC. This sequence joins TRBV7-2 and TRBJ2-7, with 8 bases that match TRBD2. Germline assignment: CDR1 SGHTA and CDR2 FQGNSA. This CDR3 spans 14 amino acids. Losses at the gene ends were 1 base for V and 4 bases for J; bases not matched to a gene: 3. Using reference TRBV7-2 and TRBJ2-7 for the parts outside the CDR3, the full variable domain is GAGVSQSPSNKVTEKGKDVELRCDPISGHTALYWYRQSLGQGLEFLIYFQGNSAPDKSGLPSDRFSAERTGGSVSTLTIQRTQQEDSAVYLCASSLDGGAYEQYFGPGTRLTVT.

In DNA form, the CDR3 reads TGTGCCAGCAGCCCGAGAGAGACAGGGCCAAATGAGCAGTTCTTC. Its translation: CASSPRETGPNEQFF. The chain links TRBV7-6 to TRBJ2-1; 7 bases agree with TRBD1. In germline, CDR1 is SGHVS, CDR2 FNYEAQ. The CDR3 covers 15 residues. Trimming took 5 bases from V and 7 from J; bases not matched to a gene: 11. The variable domain in full, completed from reference TRBV7-6 and TRBJ2-1, reads GAGVSQSPRYKVTKRGQDVALRCDPISGHVSLYWYRQALGQGPEFLTYFNYEAQQDKSGLPNDRFSAERPEGSISTLTIQRTEQRDSAMYRCASSPRETGPNEQFFGPGTRLTVL.

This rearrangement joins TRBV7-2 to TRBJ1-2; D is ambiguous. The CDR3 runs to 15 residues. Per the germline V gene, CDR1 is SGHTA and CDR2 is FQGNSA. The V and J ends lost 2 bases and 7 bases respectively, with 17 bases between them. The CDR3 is CASSLFPPGNAGYTF. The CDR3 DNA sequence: TGTGCCAGCAGCTTATTTCCCCCGGGGAACGCTGGCTACACCTTC.